This T cell receptor (beta chain) was observed in a study of T cell changes during pregnancy in multiple sclerosis. With 2 bases removed from V and 3 bases from J, the gap between germline ends came to 17 bases. From germline, CDR1 is MNHNS and CDR2 SASEGT. This CDR3 is built from 16 residues. This table comes from immunoSEQ multiplex PCR, and its TCRdb copy is limited to in-frame clones, with some not included. The sample contains almost 50,000 clones, 92% of which appear only once. The chain is built from TRBV6-1 and TRBJ2-7, with TRBD1 as a possible D gene (6 bases). The specimen comprised CD4+ T cells from peripheral blood mononuclear cells, sampled in the second trimester of pregnancy. The origin of this receptor is a female donor in good health, enrolled as a control in a pregnancy study. The CDR3 nucleotides are TGTGCCAGCAGTGAAATGAGTGGCAGGGGTTTCTACGAGCAGTACTTC. Its translation: CASSEMSGRGFYEQYF.